This T cell receptor beta chain is from a study of regulatory T cells in long-lasting Graves disease. In building TCR beta libraries, iRepertoire HTBI primers were used together with Arm-PCR of CDR3 regions. TCRdb re-called the multiplex PCR reads through MiXCR, storing one row per CDR3 protein. The sample lists hundreds of thousands of distinct CDR3 sequences, roughly 14% occurring once. Germline assignment: CDR1 MNHEY and CDR2 SMNVEV (reference sequence). CDR3 size: 15 residues. V shed 5 bases and J 0 bases; nucleotides not matched to a gene: 6. This clonotype was recorded at least ten times. Time point: newly diagnosed GD, antithyroid drugs for less than 3 months. RNA isolated from PBMCs was used to make the TCR library. In Xi'an, China, an endocrinology department was the source of patients. The same specimen was also included in a second study, on T cells in Graves' hyperthyroidism and ophthalmopathy.

The specimen comprised peripheral blood mononuclear cells (PBMCs), sampled at new diagnosis, from a patient treated with antithyroid drugs. The V gene is TRBV27, the J gene TRBJ2-7; the match to TRBD1 covers 8 bases. The clonotype was recovered from a man younger than 40 with Graves disease. The CDR3 loop is CASSRDRFISYEQYF. DNA of the CDR3: TGTGCCAGCAGTCGGGACAGGTTTATCTCCTACGAGCAGTACTTC.